Sequencing of this TCR beta chain was carried out in a study of shared T cell receptors in the human thymus. The method was immunoSEQ multiplex PCR; TCRdb's version includes in-frame clones alone and lacks a portion of them. Of more than 550,000 clones listed, approximately 83% are singletons. Trimming removed 3 bases from V and 5 bases from J, with 12 bases in between. The germline CDR1 and CDR2 sequences are SGDLS and YYNGEE. CDR3 length: 13 amino acids. These data were also reused for a study on human thymus T cells. That work contributes: Congenital heart defects were the reason for the corrective surgery that the donors, healthy Finnish infants, were having. Resections obtained during corrective heart surgery supplied the thymus tissue. What appeared biased in thymic and blood repertoires was the usage of V and J genes. Related research described thymic repertoires that were highly overlapping among unrelated individuals.

This TCR came from a girl less than two years old with a congenital heart defect. Sequences were obtained from thymocytes. The chain couples TRBV9 to TRBJ2-7; perhaps TRBD2 as D (5 bases). The CDR3 DNA reads TGTGCCAGCAGCGACTATCCCGGGGACGAGCAGTACTTC. Its protein product is CASSDYPGDEQYF. The full variable domain, its missing parts supplied by reference TRBV9 and TRBJ2-7, is DSGVTQTPKHLITATGQRVTLRCSPRSGDLSVYWYQQSLDQGLQFLIQYYNGEERAKGNILERFSAQQFPDLHSELNLSSLELGDSALYFCASSDYPGDEQYFGPGTRLTVT.